This TCR beta chain was sequenced during a study of graft-versus-host responses after intestinal transplantation. Whole-study context: Recipients had multivisceral, liver-intestinal, or isolated intestinal transplants. Every recipient had anti-thymocyte globulin induction and approximately three years of tacrolimus plus steroids.

TCRdb keeps only in-frame clones here, not all; method: immunoSEQ multiplex PCR. The table has fewer than 65,000 clones, 89% seen once; the top ten hold approximately 0.6%. On this clone: The antigen remains undetermined.

From germline, CDR1 is SGDLS and CDR2 YYNGEE. V lost 4 bases and J 5 bases, leaving 12 bases between the germline ends. The CDR3 is 13 amino acids. Whole-study findings and limits: GvH clones detected in recipient marrow included some appearing first in ileum or blood.

Material: unstimulated CD4+ T cells sorted from spleen or lymph node cells, obtained before transplant. The receptor comes from a human donor who was the organ donor for an intestinal transplant. The gene calls are TRBV9 and TRBJ1-2; D call uncertain. The CDR3 DNA reads as TGTGCCAGCAGCCCGAATGAGGGTTATGGCTACACCTTC. Its protein is CASSPNEGYGYTF.